This passage covers 21 T cell receptor beta chains from one sample sequenced in a study of blood T cell repertoires in COVID-19. Method: immunoSEQ multiplex PCR; TCRdb's copy keeps in-frame clones and lacks some. The table records under 150,000 clones, over 70% of them present only once. The sample consisted of PBMCs or T cells enriched from blood (not recorded which). Receptors originate from a man in his fifties or sixties in a cohort exposed to, infected with or recovered from COVID-19 (not recorded which).

The chain links TRBV3-1 (or the pseudogene TRBV3-2) to TRBJ2-7; 8 nucleotides line up with TRBD2. Germline CDR1 and CDR2: LGHDT and YNNKEL (reference sequence). This CDR3 spans 13 amino acids. The ends lost 3 bases at V and 5 bases at J; junction bases unmatched: 3. The CDR3 loop reads CASSHERGHEQYF. CDR3 sequence (DNA): TGTGCCAGCAGCCACGAGCGGGGGCACGAGCAGTACTTC.

The chain combines TRBV5-4 with TRBJ2-7, with 10 bases matching TRBD2. The junction had 0 bases not matched to a gene; V was cut back by 1 base and J by 2 bases. The length of the CDR3 is 14 residues. Germline lookup yields CDR1 SGHNT and CDR2 YYREEE (reference sequence). CDR3 loop: CASSLLAGAYEQYF. The CDR3 DNA reads as TGTGCCAGCAGCTTGCTAGCGGGGGCCTACGAGCAGTACTTC.

The chain has TRBV5-1 and TRBJ2-5, with 9 bases that match TRBD1. CDR1 and CDR2 from the germline V gene are SGHRS and YFSETQ. V was clipped by 3 bases and J by 4 bases; unmatched bases: 7. This CDR3 has 15 amino acids. The CDR3 region is CASSWGQGEGETQYF. CDR3 sequence (DNA): TGCGCCAGCAGCTGGGGACAGGGAGAGGGAGAGACCCAGTACTTC. Together with reference TRBV5-1 and TRBJ2-5, the CDR3 gives the full variable domain: KAGVTQTPRYLIKTRGQQVTLSCSPISGHRSVSWYQQTPGQGLQFLFEYFSETQRNKGNFPGRFSGRQFSNSRSEMNVSTLELGDSALYLCASSWGQGEGETQYFGPGTRLLVL.

This rearrangement joins TRBV30 to TRBJ2-1; 10 nucleotides align to TRBD1. CDR3 size: 13 residues. Germline V lookup: CDR1 GTSNPN, CDR2 SVGIG (reference sequence). Trimming took 7 bases from V and 7 from J; bases not matched to a gene: 7. The CDR3 spells CASPGQGHNEQFF. CDR3 nucleotides: TGTGCCTCCCCGGGACAGGGGCATAATGAGCAGTTCTTC.

This rearrangement joins TRBV10-3 to TRBJ2-3; D call uncertain. Germline CDR1 reads ENHRY; CDR2 reads SYGVKD. The CDR3 loop spans 10 amino acids. Trimming took off 10 bases at V and 4 bases at J, with 6 bases between the two ends. Here the CDR3 DNA reads TGTGCCACTTCCTCAGATACGCAGTATTTT. Its protein product is CATSSDTQYF.

The rearrangement uses TRBV5-5 and TRBJ1-5; D gene ambiguous. This CDR3 comprises 16 residues. The germline V and J ends were trimmed by 4 bases and 0 bases, with 14 bases remaining between them. Germline loops: CDR1 SGHKS, CDR2 YYEKEE (reference sequence). In DNA form, the CDR3 reads TGTGCCAGCAGCCGGCGGGGAGAATATAGCAATCAGCCCCAGCATTTT. Translation: CASSRRGEYSNQPQHF.

About this clone itself: The same CDR3 can be traced to other DNA sequences in this sample. The chain combines TRBV12-3 or TRBV12-4 with TRBJ2-5, with D tentatively TRBD1 (5 bases). The CDR3 sequence is 13 residues long. The V end lost 4 bases, the J end lost 5 bases, and 11 bases lay between the germline ends. This chain's CDR3 is CASSSGAGETQYF. The CDR3 DNA is TGTGCCAGCAGTTCTGGGGCAGGGGAGACCCAGTACTTC.

This chain links TRBV7-9 with TRBJ1-1; no reliable D call. The CDR3 totals 14 residues. V dropped 1 base and J dropped 5 bases, with 11 bases sitting between them. Germline values: CDR1 SEHNR, CDR2 FQNEAQ (reference sequence). The CDR3 loop is CASSLGGGSTEAFF. CDR3 bases: TGTGCCAGCAGCTTAGGGGGAGGTTCTACTGAAGCTTTCTTT.

The chain couples TRBV29-1 to TRBJ2-7; D is possibly TRBD1 (5 bases). The CDR3 is 13 amino acids. V gave up 3 bases and J gave up 6 bases, with 15 bases separating them. The germline CDR1 and CDR2 sequences are SQVTM and ANQGSEA. CDR3 bases: TGCAGCGTTGAGGGGCAGGGCTTTGGCGAGCAGTACTTC. Encoded protein: CSVEGQGFGEQYF.

V gene TRBV2 combines with J gene TRBJ2-7; possibly TRBD2 for D (5 bases). The V gene's germline CDR1 is SNHLY and CDR2 FYNNEI. V lost 6 bases and J lost 0, with 6 bases in between. The CDR3 length is 12 residues. This CDR3 reads CASSGVSYEQYF. In DNA, the CDR3 is TGTGCCAGCAGCGGGGTCTCCTACGAGCAGTACTTC. The whole variable domain, filled in from reference TRBV2 and TRBJ2-7, reads EPEVTQTPSHQVTQMGQEVILRCVPISNHLYFYWYRQILGQKVEFLVSFYNNEISEKSEIFDDQFSVERPDGSNFTLKIRSTKLEDSAMYFCASSGVSYEQYFGPGTRLTVT.

The chain carries TRBV28 and TRBJ1-3, with 7 bases lining up with TRBD1. The CDR3 is 15 amino acids. After removal of 2 bases from V and 2 bases from J, the junction contained 3 bases not matched to a gene. Germline V gives CDR1 MDHEN, CDR2 SYDVKM. CDR3 bases: TGTGCCAGCAGTTTACCCACAGGGGCTGGAAACACCATATATTTT. It encodes CASSLPTGAGNTIYF.

The chain couples TRBV6-5 to TRBJ1-2, with D tentatively TRBD1 (5 bases). The germline V and J ends were trimmed by 7 bases and 5 bases, with 11 bases remaining between them. This CDR3 comprises 12 residues. Germline V gene data show CDR1 as MNHEY and CDR2 as SVGAGI. CDR3 sequence (DNA): TGTGCCAGCAAGACCCCAGGGTATGGCTACACCTTC. Translating gives CASKTPGYGYTF.

V and J are TRBV4-1 and TRBJ2-7; TRBD1 agrees at 9 bases. The V gene end was trimmed by 4 bases and the J gene end by 4 bases; junction bases not matched to a gene: 11. Germline assignment: CDR1 MGHRA and CDR2 YSYEKL. The CDR3 runs 16 residues. The CDR3 nucleotides are TGCGCCAGCAGCCGAGAGGCGACAGGGGGTAATTACGAGCAGTACTTC. This sequence encodes CASSREATGGNYEQYF.

The chain has TRBV19 and TRBJ1-5, with unresolved D. This CDR3 contains 14 residues. Trimming cost V 5 bases and J 2 bases, with 10 bases left between them. CDR1 LNHDA and CDR2 SQIVND come from the germline V gene (reference sequence). DNA for the CDR3: TGTGCCAGTAGTCGACTCGATGGCAATCAGCCCCAGCATTTT. Residues: CASSRLDGNQPQHF.

The chain recombines TRBV6-2 or TRBV6-3 with TRBJ1-2; 12 positions agree with TRBD1. This CDR3 is built from 17 residues. Germline trimming cut 0 bases from V and 4 bases from J; bases unmatched to any gene: 6. Germline CDR1 is MNHEY and CDR2 is SVGEGT. CDR3 region: CASSYSTGDRGPYGYTF. The CDR3 nucleotides read TGTGCCAGCAGTTACTCGACGGGGGACAGGGGGCCCTATGGCTACACCTTC.

This chain connects TRBV10-1 to TRBJ2-3; possibly TRBD2 for D (6 bases). With 3 bases removed from V and 7 bases from J, the gap between germline ends came to 20 bases. The CDR3 loop spans 16 amino acids. The germline gives CDR1 WNHNN, CDR2 SYGVQD (reference sequence). The CDR3 DNA follows: TGCGCCAGCAGTGATGGTTACGGGGGAGTCGGAAATACGCAGTATTTT. It codes for CASSDGYGGVGNTQYF.

This sequence joins TRBV7-2 and TRBJ1-1; D might be TRBD1 (5 bases). V lost 0 bases to trimming and J lost 6 bases, with 14 bases between them. This CDR3 comprises 15 residues. Germline CDR1 reads SGHTA; CDR2 reads FQGNSA. CDR3: CASSLAIQGMAEAFF. As DNA, the CDR3 is TGTGCCAGCAGCTTAGCAATTCAGGGAATGGCTGAAGCTTTCTTT.

This clone was seen only once. This chain joins TRBV19 and TRBJ1-1; TRBD1 aligns across 7 bases. CDR3 size: 17 residues. The trim removed 4 bases at V and 3 bases at J, leaving 14 bases unmatched. Germline CDR1 is LNHDA and CDR2 is SQIVND (reference sequence). CDR3 loop: CASSTQGVRGSDTEAFF. The CDR3 coding sequence is TGTGCCAGTAGTACTCAGGGGGTTCGGGGTTCGGACACTGAAGCTTTCTTT.

The V gene is TRBV10-3, the J gene TRBJ1-4; a possible D gene is TRBD1 (5 bases). Germline V gives CDR1 ENHRY, CDR2 SYGVKD. Trimming stripped 3 bases from V and 8 bases from J, with 13 bases between. The CDR3 has 14 residues. The CDR3 spells CAISDGGVKEKLFF. The DNA for the CDR3 is TGTGCCATCAGTGATGGGGGGGTTAAGGAAAAACTGTTTTTT.

This clone was observed a handful of times. This specimen includes other DNA sequences encoding the same CDR3. The rearrangement uses TRBV5-1 and TRBJ2-7, with unresolved D. From germline, CDR1 is SGHRS and CDR2 YFSETQ. There are 13 residues in the CDR3. V was trimmed by 0 bases and J by 3 bases, leaving 7 bases between them. This chain's CDR3 is CASSLVSNYEQYF. As DNA, the CDR3 is TGCGCCAGCAGCTTGGTCTCTAACTACGAGCAGTACTTC.

This sequence joins TRBV18 and TRBJ1-2, with 8 bases aligning to TRBD1. With 6 bases clipped from V and 4 bases from J, the junction kept 10 bases outside the gene matches. The CDR3 is made up of 15 amino acids. In germline, CDR1 is KGHSH, CDR2 LQKENI. CDR3 amino acids: CASSLGQGTIYGYTF. The CDR3 coding sequence is TGTGCCAGCTCCCTAGGACAGGGAACCATCTATGGCTACACCTTC.